This record covers a single T cell receptor beta chain. What it binds is not known. In germline, CDR1 is KGHSH, CDR2 LQKENI. The CDR3 spans 17 residues. Deletions cut 3 bases from V and 0 bases from J, with 18 bases between. The sample originates from a study of OX40 agonist ivuxolimab in advanced cancers. Study observations and caveats: Both CD4+ and CD8+ T cell populations in blood had undergone clonal expansion by week 6 at 0.1 to 3.0 mg/kg. On average, a greater number of expanded clones characterised CD8+ T cells relative to CD4+.

The protocol was immunoSEQ multiplex PCR, while the TCRdb copy is restricted to in-frame clones and leaves out a portion. The repertoire includes over 60,000 clones, 65% to 90% of them detected once, and roughly 2.4% sits in the top ten. The specimen comprised CD4+ or CD8+ T cells sorted from blood, sampled in a trial of the OX40 agonist ivuxolimab. The clonotype originates from an adult with an advanced solid tumor such as melanoma, head and neck, liver or kidney cancer. The rearrangement links TRBV18 to TRBJ2-7; the D call may be TRBD1 or TRBD2 (5 bases each). CDR3 residues: CASSPNTGTVSSYEQYF. In DNA form, the CDR3 reads TGTGCCAGCTCACCCAACACGGGGACGGTAAGCTCCTACGAGCAGTACTTC.